The clone carrying this TCR beta chain appeared once. What it binds is not known. Profiling relied on immunoSEQ multiplex PCR, and the TCRdb table lists in-frame clones only, not all of them. The table lists some 110,000 clones, around 80% of them singletons. This sample's time point: baseline pretreatment blood. Treatment defined: 15 Gy SBRT to primary tumor, nephrectomy 4 weeks later. The sample is drawn from a study of radiation and T cells in renal cell carcinoma. Study-wide results and limits: Without pretreatment biopsies, baseline tumor clonotype presence was undetermined.

The CDR3 covers 13 residues. V shed 1 base and J shed 7 bases, with 10 bases lying between them. Germline CDR1 is SGHVS and CDR2 is FNYEAQ. The specimen was blood, collected from a patient whose treatment included radiotherapy and nephrectomy. The chain uses TRBV7-6 and TRBJ2-5; D ambiguous. The receptor's source is a woman aged 55-75 years with renal cell carcinoma. The CDR3 DNA reads as TGTGCCAGCAGCTTAGAAGGTTCAGGGACCCAGTACTTC. Translated: CASSLEGSGTQYF.